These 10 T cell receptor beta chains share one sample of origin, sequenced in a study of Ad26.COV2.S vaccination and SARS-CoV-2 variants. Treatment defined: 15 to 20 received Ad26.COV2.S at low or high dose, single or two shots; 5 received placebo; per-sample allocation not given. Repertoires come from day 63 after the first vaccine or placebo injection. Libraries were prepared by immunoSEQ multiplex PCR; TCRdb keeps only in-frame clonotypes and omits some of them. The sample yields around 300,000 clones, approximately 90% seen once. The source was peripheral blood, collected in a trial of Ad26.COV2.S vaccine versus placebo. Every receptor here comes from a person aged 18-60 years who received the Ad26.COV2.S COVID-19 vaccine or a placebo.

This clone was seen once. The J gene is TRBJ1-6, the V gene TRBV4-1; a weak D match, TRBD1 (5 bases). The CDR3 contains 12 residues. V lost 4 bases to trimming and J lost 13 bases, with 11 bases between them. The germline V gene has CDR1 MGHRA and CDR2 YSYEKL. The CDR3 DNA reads TGCGCCAGCAGCCCGGGCGGGGGGCCCCTCCACTTT. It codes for CASSPGGGPLHF.

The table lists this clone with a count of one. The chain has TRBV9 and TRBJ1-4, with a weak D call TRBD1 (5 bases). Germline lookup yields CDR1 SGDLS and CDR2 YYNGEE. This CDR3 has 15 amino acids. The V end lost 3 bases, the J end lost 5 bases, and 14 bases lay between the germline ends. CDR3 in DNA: TGTGCCAGCAGCGCCCAATACACAGGAAATGAAAAACTGTTTTTT. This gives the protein CASSAQYTGNEKLFF.

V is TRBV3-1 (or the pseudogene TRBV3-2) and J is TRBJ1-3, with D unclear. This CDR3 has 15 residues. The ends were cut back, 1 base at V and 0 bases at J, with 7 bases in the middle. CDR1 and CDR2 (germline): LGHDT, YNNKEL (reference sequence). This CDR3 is CASSQVRSSGNTIYF. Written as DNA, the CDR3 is TGTGCCAGCAGCCAAGTTCGGAGCTCTGGAAACACCATATATTTT.

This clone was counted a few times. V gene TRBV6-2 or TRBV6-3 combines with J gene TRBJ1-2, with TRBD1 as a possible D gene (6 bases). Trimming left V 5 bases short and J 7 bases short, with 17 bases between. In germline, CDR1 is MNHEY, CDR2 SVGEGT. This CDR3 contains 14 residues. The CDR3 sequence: CASSKASGDRGYTF. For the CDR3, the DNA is TGTGCCAGCAGTAAAGCTTCAGGGGACCGTGGCTACACCTTC.

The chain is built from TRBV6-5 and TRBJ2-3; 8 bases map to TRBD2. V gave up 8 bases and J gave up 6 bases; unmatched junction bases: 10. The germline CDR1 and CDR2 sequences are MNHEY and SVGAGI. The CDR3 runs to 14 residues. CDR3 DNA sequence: TGTGCCAGCTTTTTTCGGGAGGGCCGGGATACGCAGTATTTT. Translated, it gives CASFFREGRDTQYF.

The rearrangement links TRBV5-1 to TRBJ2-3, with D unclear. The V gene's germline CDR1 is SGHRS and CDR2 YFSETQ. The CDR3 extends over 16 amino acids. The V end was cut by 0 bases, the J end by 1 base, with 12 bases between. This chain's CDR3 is CASSLAWGTGTDTQYF. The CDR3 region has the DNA TGCGCCAGCAGCTTGGCGTGGGGAACGGGCACAGATACGCAGTATTTT.

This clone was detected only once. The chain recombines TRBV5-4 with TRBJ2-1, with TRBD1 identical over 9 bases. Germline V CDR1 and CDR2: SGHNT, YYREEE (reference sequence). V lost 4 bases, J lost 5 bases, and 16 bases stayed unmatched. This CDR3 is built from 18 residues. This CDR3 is CASSAEIQGAVTNNEQFF. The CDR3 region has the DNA TGTGCCAGCAGCGCCGAGATACAGGGGGCCGTCACCAACAATGAGCAGTTCTTC.

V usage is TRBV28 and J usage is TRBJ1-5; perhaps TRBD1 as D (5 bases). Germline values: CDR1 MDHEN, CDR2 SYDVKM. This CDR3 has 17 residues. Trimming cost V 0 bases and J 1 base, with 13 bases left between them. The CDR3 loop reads CASSLWYSGGSNQPQHF. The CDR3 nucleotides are TGTGCCAGCAGTTTATGGTATTCGGGGGGGAGCAATCAGCCCCAGCATTTT.

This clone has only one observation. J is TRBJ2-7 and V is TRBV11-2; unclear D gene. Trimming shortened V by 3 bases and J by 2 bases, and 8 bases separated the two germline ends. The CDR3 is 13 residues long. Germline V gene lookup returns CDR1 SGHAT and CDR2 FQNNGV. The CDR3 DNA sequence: TGTGCCAGCAGCTTCCCTGACACCTACGAGCAGTACTTC. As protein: CASSFPDTYEQYF.

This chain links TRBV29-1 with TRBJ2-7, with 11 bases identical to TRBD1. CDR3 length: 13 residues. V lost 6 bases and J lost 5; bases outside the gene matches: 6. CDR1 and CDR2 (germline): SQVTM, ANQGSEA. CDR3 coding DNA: TGCAGCGTCCGGACAGGGGGCAGAGACGAGCAGTACTTC. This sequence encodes CSVRTGGRDEQYF.